Below are 25 T cell receptor beta chains sequenced from a single sample in a study of shared clonotypes between healthy human individuals. The naive CD8 fraction comprised CD45RO-negative cells positively selected for CCR7 and excluded terminally differentiated effector memory CD45RA+ cells. Some clones are missing from TCRdb's copy, which holds only in-frame ones; the method was immunoSEQ multiplex PCR. The table lists 2 million to 2.5 million clones, approximately 94% of them singletons, with roughly 1.7% in the top ten. The material sequenced was naive CD8+ T cells from PBMCs. The receptors here all came from a young man in good health. Some clones in this sample may be carry-over from other donors' samples.

This CDR3 is CASSYSTGWAEELFF. For the CDR3, the DNA is TGTGCCAGCAGTTACTCGACAGGTTGGGCGGAGGAGCTGTTTTTT. V and J are TRBV6-5 and TRBJ2-2; tentatively, D is TRBD1 (6 bases). Trimming stripped 0 bases from V and 10 bases from J, with 15 bases between. Germline CDR1 reads MNHEY; CDR2 reads SVGAGI. This CDR3 has 15 amino acids.

V gene TRBV30 combines with J gene TRBJ1-5; D perhaps matches TRBD1 (5 bases). The CDR3 extends over 13 amino acids. V lost 6 bases and J 3 bases, leaving 12 bases between the germline ends. Looked up from germline, CDR1 is GTSNPN and CDR2 is SVGIG (reference sequence). The CDR3 DNA reads as TGTGCCTGCGGGGCCGGATACAATCAGCCCCAGCATTTT. It is translated as CACGAGYNQPQHF.

This chain joins TRBV2 and TRBJ1-1, with no clear D. Between the trimmed V and J ends, which lost 3 bases and 4 bases, there was a span of 12 bases. CDR1 SNHLY and CDR2 FYNNEI come from the germline V gene. CDR3 length: 14 amino acids. The chain's CDR3 is CASSDQKFGTEAFF. Written as DNA, the CDR3 is TGTGCCAGCAGTGACCAGAAGTTTGGCACTGAAGCTTTCTTT.

The chain combines TRBV11-2 with TRBJ2-1, with 13 bases lining up with TRBD2. With 7 bases clipped from V and 4 bases from J, the junction kept 10 bases outside the gene matches. Germline CDR1 SGHAT, CDR2 FQNNGV. The CDR3 has 17 residues. The CDR3: CASTSDGLAGVYNEQFF. CDR3 bases: TGTGCCAGCACCTCGGACGGACTAGCGGGAGTGTACAATGAGCAGTTCTTC.

V usage is TRBV4-1 and J usage is TRBJ2-7; D perhaps matches TRBD2 (6 bases). Germline V gene data show CDR1 as MGHRA and CDR2 as YSYEKL. Deletions cut 0 bases from V and 3 bases from J, with 15 bases between. The CDR3 totals 16 residues. CDR3 protein: CASSQEGIAANYEQYF. The CDR3 nucleotides read TGCGCCAGCAGCCAAGAGGGGATAGCGGCCAACTACGAGCAGTACTTC.

The chain combines TRBV5-4 with TRBJ2-7; D remains unclear. The CDR3 runs to 16 residues. Germline V gene lookup returns CDR1 SGHNT and CDR2 YYREEE (reference sequence). V shed 4 bases and J shed 5 bases, with 22 bases lying between them. The CDR3, as DNA: TGTGCCAGCAGCCTTACCCCGACGGCCCCATTGAACGAGCAGTACTTC. Protein product: CASSLTPTAPLNEQYF.

This rearrangement joins TRBV30 to TRBJ1-5, with TRBD1 as a possible D gene (5 bases). Germline CDR1 reads GTSNPN; CDR2 reads SVGIG (reference sequence). V lost 2 bases, J lost 0 bases, and 11 bases lay in between. The CDR3 has 15 residues. Here the CDR3 DNA reads TGTGCCTGGAGTCCCGACAGCTATAGCAATCAGCCCCAGCATTTT. This codes for CAWSPDSYSNQPQHF.

This chain connects TRBV28 to TRBJ1-2; 7 bases are shared with TRBD1. The trim removed 2 bases at V and 1 base at J, leaving 7 bases unmatched. Germline assignment: CDR1 MDHEN and CDR2 SYDVKM. The CDR3 contains 16 residues. CDR3 region: CASSLDRVGRNYGYTF. CDR3 sequence (DNA): TGTGCCAGCAGTTTAGACAGGGTAGGGCGTAACTATGGCTACACCTTC.

The chain links TRBV9 to TRBJ1-1; 10 bases match TRBD1. Germline CDR1 SGDLS, CDR2 YYNGEE. Germline trimming cut 4 bases from V and 8 bases from J; bases unmatched to any gene: 11. The CDR3 is made up of 15 amino acids. The CDR3, as DNA: TGTGCCAGCAGCTTAGGACAGGGGGTGTACCGGGAAGCTTTCTTT. Translated: CASSLGQGVYREAFF.

The chain joins TRBV7-2 to TRBJ2-4; a weak D match, TRBD1 (5 bases). The CDR3 is made up of 17 amino acids. Deletions cut 4 bases from V and 9 bases from J, with 25 bases between. Germline CDR1 reads SGHTA; CDR2 reads FQGNSA. CDR3 bases: TGTGCCAGCAGCTCCCGTGGTGGACAAGACGAAAGGGGCATTCAGTACTTC. Translated, it gives CASSSRGGQDERGIQYF. Supplemented by reference TRBV7-2 and TRBJ2-4, the full variable domain reads GAGVSQSPSNKVTEKGKDVELRCDPISGHTALYWYRQSLGQGLEFLIYFQGNSAPDKSGLPSDRFSAERTGGSVSTLTIQRTQQEDSAVYLCASSSRGGQDERGIQYFGAGTRLSVL.

The chain couples TRBV28 to TRBJ2-3; no definite D call. Trimming pared 5 bases from V and 13 bases from J, leaving 19 bases between. The CDR3 totals 13 residues. Germline CDR1 reads MDHEN; CDR2 reads SYDVKM. The CDR3 region has the DNA TGTGCCAGCAGTCACCCCTTAGTATCTCGGGAGTATTTT. Its translation is CASSHPLVSREYF.

This rearrangement joins TRBV2 to TRBJ1-4; D is perhaps TRBD1 (6 bases). V shed 6 bases and J shed 8 bases, with 19 bases lying between them. This CDR3 has 15 amino acids. CDR1 is SNHLY and CDR2 is FYNNEI in the germline V gene. The CDR3: CASRERQVADEKLFF. DNA for the CDR3: TGTGCCAGCAGGGAACGACAGGTTGCGGACGAAAAACTGTTTTTT.

The V and J genes are TRBV27 and TRBJ1-1, with D perhaps TRBD1 (6 bases). CDR3 length: 14 amino acids. The V gene's germline CDR1 is MNHEY and CDR2 SMNVEV (reference sequence). V was trimmed by 5 bases and J by 4 bases, leaving 14 bases between them. DNA of the CDR3: TGTGCCAGCAGTCAGAGGCAGGGGAGCACTGAAGCTTTCTTT. Translated, it gives CASSQRQGSTEAFF.

V is TRBV4-3 and J is TRBJ2-3, with 16 bases identical to TRBD2. This CDR3 has 19 residues. Germline-derived CDR1 and CDR2 are LGHNA and YSLEER. The V and J ends lost 2 bases and 5 bases, in that order; junction bases with no gene match: 10. Written as DNA, the CDR3 is TGCGCCAGCAGCCAACGATCGGGACTAGCGGGAGGGCCGGGAGATACGCAGTATTTT. It specifies CASSQRSGLAGGPGDTQYF.

The chain has TRBV7-9 and TRBJ2-7; D gene unclear. This CDR3 has 15 residues. V shed 1 base and J shed 3 bases, with 13 bases lying between them. Germline CDR1 reads SEHNR; CDR2 reads FQNEAQ (reference sequence). Here the CDR3 DNA reads TGTGCCAGCAGCTTAGTCCTAGGTGGGCGCTACGAGCAGTACTTC. Amino acid sequence: CASSLVLGGRYEQYF.

The chain recombines TRBV11-2 with TRBJ2-3; a possible D gene is TRBD1 (6 bases). This CDR3 contains 17 residues. Germline V gene lookup returns CDR1 SGHAT and CDR2 FQNNGV. The V and J ends lost 5 bases and 0 bases respectively, with 18 bases between them. In nucleotides, the CDR3 is TGTGCCAGCAGCGCCTCGCCGGGACACCCGAGCACAGATACGCAGTATTTT. It is translated as CASSASPGHPSTDTQYF.

CDR3 amino acids: CASSLGLLSYEQYF. The CDR3, as DNA: TGTGCCAGCAGTCTTGGACTTCTCTCCTACGAGCAGTACTTC. The chain joins TRBV28 to TRBJ2-7; tentative D call: TRBD2 (5 bases). The CDR3 loop spans 14 amino acids. The V and J ends lost 5 bases and 0 bases respectively, with 11 bases between them. The germline CDR1 and CDR2 sequences are MDHEN and SYDVKM.

The V call is TRBV7-9, the J call TRBJ1-2, with 7 bases lining up with TRBD1. V dropped 10 bases and J dropped 4; count of bases not matched to a gene: 18. The CDR3 spans 16 residues. The germline CDR1 and CDR2 sequences are SEHNR and FQNEAQ (reference sequence). CDR3 DNA: TGTGCCAACTCGAAGGTCGGGACAGAAAGTTTCTATGGCTACACCTTC. Translating it yields CANSKVGTESFYGYTF.

The sample holds a few counts of this clone. The sample carries other DNA sequences with the same CDR3. The rearrangement uses TRBV27 and TRBJ1-1, with 7 bases matching TRBD1. Germline CDR1 reads MNHEY; CDR2 reads SMNVEV (reference sequence). The CDR3 has 14 amino acids. J gave up 1 base and V 2 bases, and 1 base lay outside the gene matches. In DNA form, the CDR3 reads TGTGCCAGCAGTTTACAGGGGGGGAACACTGAAGCTTTCTTT. Its protein is CASSLQGGNTEAFF.

This chain links TRBV28 with TRBJ1-5, with D perhaps matching TRBD1 (5 bases). The ends were cut back, 5 bases at V and 0 bases at J, with 17 bases in the middle. The CDR3 is 17 residues long. Germline V CDR1 and CDR2: MDHEN, SYDVKM. The CDR3 protein is CASSNKATEYSNQPQHF. The CDR3 DNA follows: TGTGCCAGCAGTAATAAAGCGACAGAGTATAGCAATCAGCCCCAGCATTTT.

The gene calls are TRBV28 and TRBJ1-5; no definite D call. Trimming stripped 3 bases from V and 3 bases from J, with 12 bases between. Germline V gives CDR1 MDHEN, CDR2 SYDVKM. This CDR3 has 15 amino acids. The CDR3 loop reads CASSFLELINQPQHF. The CDR3 coding sequence is TGTGCCAGCAGTTTCTTAGAACTAATCAATCAGCCCCAGCATTTT.

This chain joins TRBV29-1 and TRBJ1-1, with a possible D match to TRBD1 (6 bases). Germline loops: CDR1 SQVTM, CDR2 ANQGSEA. V dropped 3 bases and J dropped 2 bases, with 13 bases sitting between them. This CDR3 contains 14 residues. The CDR3 sequence: CSVESRGANTEAFF. The CDR3 coding sequence is TGCAGCGTTGAGAGTCGGGGGGCAAACACTGAAGCTTTCTTT.

CDR3 DNA: TGTGCCAGCAGTTTACTAGCTGCAACCTACAATGAGCAGTTCTTC. Its translation is CASSLLAATYNEQFF. The chain joins TRBV27 to TRBJ2-1; D may be TRBD2 (5 bases). V was cut by 2 bases and J by 2 bases, with 10 bases left in between. This CDR3 comprises 15 residues. Per the germline V gene, CDR1 is MNHEY and CDR2 is SMNVEV (reference sequence).

This chain uses TRBV19 with TRBJ2-3; D unclear. The ends were cut back, 1 base at V and 6 bases at J, with 8 bases in the middle. Germline V lookup: CDR1 LNHDA, CDR2 SQIVND (reference sequence). This CDR3 comprises 13 residues. This chain's CDR3 is CASSIGARDTQYF. The CDR3, as DNA: TGTGCCAGTAGTATAGGCGCTCGGGATACGCAGTATTTT.

The V and J genes are TRBV20-1 and TRBJ1-2; D perhaps matches TRBD1 (5 bases). CDR1 and CDR2 (germline): DFQATT, SNEGSKA (reference sequence). The length of the CDR3 is 9 residues. V was cut by 8 bases and J by 8 bases, with 9 bases left in between. CDR3 nucleotides: TGCAGTCTGCGGGGCGGCTACACCTTC. Translation gives CSLRGGYTF.